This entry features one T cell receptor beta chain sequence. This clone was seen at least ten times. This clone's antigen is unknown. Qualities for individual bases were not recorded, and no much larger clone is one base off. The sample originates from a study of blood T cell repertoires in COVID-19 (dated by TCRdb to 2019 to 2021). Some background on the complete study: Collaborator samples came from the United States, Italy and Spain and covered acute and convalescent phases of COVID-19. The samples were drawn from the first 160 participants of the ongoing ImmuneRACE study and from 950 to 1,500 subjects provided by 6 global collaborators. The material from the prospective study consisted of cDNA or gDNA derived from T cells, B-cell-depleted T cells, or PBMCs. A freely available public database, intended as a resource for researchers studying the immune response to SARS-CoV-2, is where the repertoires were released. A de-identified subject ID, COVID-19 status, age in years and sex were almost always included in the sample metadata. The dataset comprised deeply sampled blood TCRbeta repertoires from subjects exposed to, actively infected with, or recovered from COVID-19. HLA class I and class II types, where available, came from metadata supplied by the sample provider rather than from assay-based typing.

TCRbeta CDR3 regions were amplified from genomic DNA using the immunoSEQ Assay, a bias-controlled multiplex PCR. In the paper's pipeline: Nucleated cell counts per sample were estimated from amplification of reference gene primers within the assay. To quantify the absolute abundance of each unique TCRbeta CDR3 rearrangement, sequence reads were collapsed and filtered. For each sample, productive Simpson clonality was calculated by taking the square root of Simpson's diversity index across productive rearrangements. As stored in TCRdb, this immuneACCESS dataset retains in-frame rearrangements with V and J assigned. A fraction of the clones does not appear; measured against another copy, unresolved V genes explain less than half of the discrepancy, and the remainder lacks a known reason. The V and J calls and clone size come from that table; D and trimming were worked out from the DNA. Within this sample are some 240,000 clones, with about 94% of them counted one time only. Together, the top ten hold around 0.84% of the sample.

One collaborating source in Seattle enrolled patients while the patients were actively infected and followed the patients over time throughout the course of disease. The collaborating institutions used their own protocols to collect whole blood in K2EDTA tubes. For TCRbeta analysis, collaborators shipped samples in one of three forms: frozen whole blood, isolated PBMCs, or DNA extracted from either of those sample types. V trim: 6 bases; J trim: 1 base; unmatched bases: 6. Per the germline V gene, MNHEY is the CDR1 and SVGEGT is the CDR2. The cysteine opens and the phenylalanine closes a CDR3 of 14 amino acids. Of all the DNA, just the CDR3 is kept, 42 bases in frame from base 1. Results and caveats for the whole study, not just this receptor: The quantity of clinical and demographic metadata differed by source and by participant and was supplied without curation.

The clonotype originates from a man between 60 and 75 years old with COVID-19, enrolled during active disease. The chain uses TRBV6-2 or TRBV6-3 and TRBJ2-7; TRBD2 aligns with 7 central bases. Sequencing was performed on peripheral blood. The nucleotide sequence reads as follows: TGTGCCAGCAGCCGCGGGGGACGGTCCTACGAGCAGTACTTC. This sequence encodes CASSRGGRSYEQYF.